This T cell receptor (beta chain) was observed in a study of cytomegalovirus exposure and HLA in healthy donors. As concerns this clone: The antigen is unknown.

In germline, CDR1 is LGHNA, CDR2 YSLEER. Trimming at V came to 3 bases and at J to 3 bases, leaving 6 bases not matched to a gene. The CDR3 spans 15 residues. This table comes from immunoSEQ multiplex PCR, and its TCRdb copy is limited to in-frame clones, with some not included. In the table there are more than 100,000 clones, around nine tenths of which are singletons. Study results and limitations: Subsequent analysis revealed that first-cohort TCR clusters tended to co-occur in the approximately 120 validation repertoires. The listing of roughly 160 TCR beta chains classed them as cytomegalovirus-associated. While the bulk of TCR sequences proved rare, some public TCRs turned up in many donors.

The sample taken for sequencing was PBMCs. The TCR originated in a man aged 25-45 years in good health and CMV-seronegative. The V gene is TRBV4-3, the J gene TRBJ2-7, with 9 bases that match TRBD2. CDR3 sequence: CASSHQSSGIYEQYF. CDR3 in DNA: TGCGCCAGCAGCCACCAGTCTAGCGGGATCTACGAGCAGTACTTC.